This entry lists 20 T cell receptor beta chains sequenced from one sample in a study of T-cell reconstitution after alpha-beta-depleted transplantation in children. The authors prepared the TCRbeta library with unique molecular identifiers. TCRdb re-called the PCR reads with MiXCR, one entry per CDR3 protein. The table lists about 350,000 distinct CDR3 sequences, roughly 14% of them singletons, with around 4.5% in the top ten. Sample: PBMCs, taken from the stem cell graft. The receptor set was obtained from a human donor who donated a stem cell graft to a child with Fanconi anemia.

This chain connects TRBV7-2 to TRBJ2-3; 12 bases line up with TRBD2. The V and J ends lost 4 bases and 2 bases, in that order; junction bases with no gene match: 7. This CDR3 has 17 residues. The V gene's germline CDR1 is SGHTA and CDR2 FQGNSA. In DNA form, the CDR3 reads TGTGCCAGCAGCTACTCGGGACTAGCGGGCCTCACAGATACGCAGTATTTT. Its translation is CASSYSGLAGLTDTQYF.

This clonotype was seen repeatedly, ten times or more. The rearrangement uses TRBV5-6 and TRBJ1-5; D perhaps matches TRBD1 (5 bases). The V end was cut by 0 bases, the J end by 7 bases, with 14 bases between. Per germline, CDR1 SGHDT and CDR2 YYEEEE. The CDR3 runs 15 residues. The DNA for the CDR3 is TGTGCCAGCAGCTTGGGAGCGGGGGATGGACAGCCCCAGCATTTT. Translation: CASSLGAGDGQPQHF.

Ten or more counts support this clonotype. The V call is TRBV12-3 or TRBV12-4, the J call TRBJ2-1; D is possibly TRBD2 (6 bases). Trimming cost V 5 bases and J 3 bases, with 11 bases left between them. This CDR3 is built from 14 residues. The CDR3 reads CASSGGSYYNEQFF. CDR3 coding DNA: TGTGCCAGCAGTGGAGGGTCCTACTACAATGAGCAGTTCTTC.

This chain joins TRBV30 and TRBJ1-5; TRBD1 might be the D (5 bases). V lost 2 bases and J 6 bases, leaving 14 bases between the germline ends. Germline V gives CDR1 GTSNPN, CDR2 SVGIG (reference sequence). The CDR3 loop spans 14 amino acids. The CDR3 reads CAWSLGGEGQPQHF. DNA for the CDR3: TGTGCCTGGAGTTTGGGGGGGGAGGGTCAGCCCCAGCATTTT.

There are many counts of this clonotype. The V call is TRBV5-1, the J call TRBJ2-7; D might be TRBD1 (6 bases). This CDR3 region has 15 residues. V was shortened by 4 bases and J by 0 bases, with 14 bases between the two germline ends. Per germline, CDR1 SGHRS and CDR2 YFSETQ. The CDR3 DNA reads as TGCGCCAGCAGCCAAAGTGCAGGGGCCTCCTACGAGCAGTACTTC. Protein: CASSQSAGASYEQYF.

The chain has TRBV18 and TRBJ2-5, with D maybe TRBD2 (5 bases). This CDR3 spans 17 amino acids. The ends were cut back, 2 bases at V and 4 bases at J, with 20 bases in the middle. Looked up from germline, CDR1 is KGHSH and CDR2 is LQKENI. CDR3 sequence reads: CASSPESPTRVRETQYF. CDR3 in DNA: TGTGCCAGCTCACCAGAGTCACCCACGAGGGTACGAGAGACCCAGTACTTC.

The chain is built from TRBV6-2 or TRBV6-3 and TRBJ2-1, with a weak D call TRBD2 (6 bases). From germline, CDR1 is MNHEY and CDR2 SVGEGT. This CDR3 comprises 16 residues. Trimming removed 6 bases from V and 0 bases from J, with 15 bases in between. This chain's CDR3 is CASSTGTFSSYNEQFF. In DNA, the CDR3 is TGTGCCAGCAGCACCGGGACTTTCAGCTCCTACAATGAGCAGTTCTTC.

This clonotype showed up many times. CDR3 coding DNA: TGTGCCAGCAGCCGGACAGGGGATGGAAACACCATATATTTT. Its protein product is CASSRTGDGNTIYF. The J gene is TRBJ1-3, the V gene TRBV3-1; TRBD1 matches at 9 bases. CDR1 and CDR2 from the germline V gene are LGHDT and YNNKEL (reference sequence). Trimming cost V 4 bases and J 3 bases; bases outside gene matches: 1. There are 14 residues in the CDR3.

The table lists this clonotype with many counts. The V gene is TRBV5-1, the J gene TRBJ1-2, with no clear D. Germline V gives CDR1 SGHRS, CDR2 YFSETQ. The CDR3 totals 14 residues. The V end was cut by 0 bases, the J end by 5 bases, with 11 bases between. This CDR3 is CASSLDGLGYGYTF. The CDR3 DNA sequence: TGCGCCAGCAGCTTGGACGGATTAGGGTATGGCTACACCTTC.

This clonotype was recorded a few times. Sequence at one end of the junction differs from germline and may be a read error. V and J are TRBV12-3 or TRBV12-4 and TRBJ2-7; no definite D call. The CDR3 contains 13 residues. Written as DNA, the CDR3 is TGTGCCAGCAGTCCCAAATACTCCGACGAGCAGTACTTC. Translation: CASSPKYSDEQYF.

This clonotype was picked up a small number of times. This chain joins TRBV5-1 and TRBJ2-5; TRBD1 matches 9 bases. The junction had 10 bases not matched to a gene; V was cut back by 4 bases and J by 0 bases. Germline CDR1 is SGHRS and CDR2 is YFSETQ. The CDR3 loop spans 17 amino acids. CDR3 sequence: CASSLQGAIINQETQYF. The CDR3 DNA is TGCGCCAGCAGCCTACAGGGGGCCATTATCAACCAAGAGACCCAGTACTTC.

With regard to this clonotype: A read error may produce the germline difference seen at one junction end. This chain connects TRBV12-3 or TRBV12-4 to TRBJ2-5, with TRBD1 matching over 8 bases. This CDR3 has 15 residues. This CDR3 is CASSGGTGLRESQYF. For the CDR3, the DNA is TGTGCCAGCAGCGGAGGGACAGGACTTAGAGAGTCCCAGTACTTC.

This clonotype was observed a handful of times. The V gene is TRBV6-1, the J gene TRBJ2-3; D call uncertain. The V gene lost 5 bases and the J gene lost 2 bases, with 11 bases spanning the gap. CDR1 and CDR2 (germline): MNHNS, SASEGT. This CDR3 has 14 residues. The CDR3 spells CASSRRWDTDTQYF. The CDR3 nucleotides read TGTGCCAGCAGTCGAAGATGGGACACAGATACGCAGTATTTT.

This clonotype was seen only a few times. The chain joins TRBV24-1 to TRBJ1-2; possible D gene TRBD1, 5 bases. Germline loops: CDR1 KGHDR, CDR2 SFDVKD. With 1 base removed from V and 3 bases from J, the gap between germline ends came to 14 bases. The CDR3 length is 16 residues. The CDR3 sequence is CATSDFEGKVDYGYTF. CDR3 sequence (DNA): TGTGCCACCAGTGATTTCGAGGGGAAGGTAGACTATGGCTACACCTTC.

This clonotype was observed many times. The chain uses TRBV7-9 and TRBJ1-2; maybe TRBD1 (5 bases). Germline V gene data show CDR1 as SEHNR and CDR2 as FQNEAQ (reference sequence). The length of the CDR3 is 12 residues. Trimming left V 2 bases short and J 13 bases short, with 14 bases between. The CDR3 sequence is CASSLTGTPSTF. The CDR3, as DNA: TGTGCCAGCAGCTTAACGGGGACCCCCTCCACCTTC.

This clonotype was counted a few times. The V call is TRBV18, the J call TRBJ1-1, with unresolved D. V gave up 0 bases and J gave up 3 bases, with 17 bases separating them. CDR3 size: 17 residues. Germline V gene lookup returns CDR1 KGHSH and CDR2 LQKENI. CDR3 sequence reads: CASSPPGKGGPDTEAFF. The CDR3 coding sequence is TGTGCCAGCTCACCACCGGGAAAGGGAGGGCCGGACACTGAAGCTTTCTTT.

The V call is TRBV6-5, the J call TRBJ1-5; D not resolved. Trimming removed 1 base at V and 4 bases at J, with 5 bases between. This CDR3 region has 13 residues. Looked up from germline, CDR1 is MNHEY and CDR2 is SVGAGI. DNA for the CDR3: TGTGCCAGCAGTTACTATGCGAATCAGCCCCAGCATTTT. It codes for CASSYYANQPQHF.

The chain links TRBV12-3 or TRBV12-4 to TRBJ2-3, with D maybe TRBD2 (5 bases). Between the trimmed V and J ends, which lost 6 bases and 0 bases, there was a span of 13 bases. The CDR3 is made up of 15 amino acids. The CDR3 bases are TGTGCCAGCAGCACCGAGGGAAGGAGCACAGATACGCAGTATTTT. It codes for CASSTEGRSTDTQYF.

J is TRBJ2-1 and V is TRBV29-1, with TRBD1 matching 7 bases. The CDR3 is made up of 18 amino acids. V was pared by 0 bases and J by 7 bases, with 18 bases of the junction left unmatched. CDR1 and CDR2 from the germline V gene are SQVTM and ANQGSEA. CDR3 in DNA: TGCAGCGTTGAAGACGAATGGGACAGTCCGGGCCAAGGGAATGAGCAGTTCTTC. Encoded protein: CSVEDEWDSPGQGNEQFF.

V usage is TRBV3-1 and J usage is TRBJ1-6, with 8 bases fitting TRBD1. Germline V CDR1 and CDR2: LGHDT, YNNKEL (reference sequence). J was trimmed by 7 bases and V by 4 bases; bases with no gene match: 6. This CDR3 region has 15 residues. CDR3 bases: TGTGCCAGCAGCCCGACAGGGGCTCGGAATTCACCCCTCCACTTT. Amino acids: CASSPTGARNSPLHF.